The clone carrying this T cell receptor (beta chain) was picked up a small number of times. Its antigen is currently unknown. The beta constant-region primer was an equimolar mix of two oligonucleotides covering TRBC1 and TRBC2. Ligated cDNA was amplified by four rounds of PCR with nested alpha and beta constant-region primers and SP2. TCRdb re-derived calls from the UMI-ligation and nested PCR reads in MiXCR, one entry per CDR3 protein. The sample consists of 25,000 to 30,000 distinct CDR3 sequences, around a tenth of them appearing once. From the second PCR step, alpha and beta chains were amplified apart. Sorting gates: effector memory CD45RA-CD27-, EMRA CD45RA+CD27-. CDR1 is SGHRS, CDR2 YFSETQ, per germline. J gave up 8 bases and V 1 base, and 8 bases lay outside the gene matches. The CDR3 covers 15 residues. These data belong to a study of naive and memory T cell subsets. Study-wide findings and caveats: From naive to CM, EM and EMRA, diversity decreased and Gini increased.

This TCR was recovered from a human donor in good health. J is TRBJ2-1 and V is TRBV5-1; 8 bases map to TRBD2. The sequenced sample consisted of effector memory CD4+ T cells from blood. The subset here: effector memory, CD45RA- CD27-. CDR3 residues: CASSLRLRGVHEQFF. The CDR3 coding sequence is TGCGCCAGCAGCTTGAGGCTGCGGGGGGTCCATGAGCAGTTCTTC.